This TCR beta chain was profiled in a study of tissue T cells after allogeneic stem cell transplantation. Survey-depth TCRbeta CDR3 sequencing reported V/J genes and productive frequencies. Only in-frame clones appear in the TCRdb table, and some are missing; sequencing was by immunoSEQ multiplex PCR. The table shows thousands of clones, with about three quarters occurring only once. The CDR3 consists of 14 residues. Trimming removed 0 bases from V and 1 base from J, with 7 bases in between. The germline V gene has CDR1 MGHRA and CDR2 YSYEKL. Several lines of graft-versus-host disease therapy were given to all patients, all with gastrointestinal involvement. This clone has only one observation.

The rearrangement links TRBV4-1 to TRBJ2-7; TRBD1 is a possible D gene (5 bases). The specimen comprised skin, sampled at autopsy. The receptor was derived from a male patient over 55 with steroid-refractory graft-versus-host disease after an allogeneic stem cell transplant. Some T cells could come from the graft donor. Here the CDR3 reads CASSQEQGSYEQYF. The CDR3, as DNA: TGCGCCAGCAGCCAAGAGCAGGGATCCTACGAGCAGTACTTC.